Shown below are 16 T cell receptor beta chains from a single sample sequenced in a study of blood T cell repertoires in COVID-19. Sequencing was performed with immunoSEQ multiplex PCR; in TCRdb, only in-frame clones are kept and a portion is missing. This repertoire shows about 39,000 clones, about 82% found once; its top ten account for over 8.5%. The source material was peripheral blood. The origin of the receptors is a human donor in a cohort sampled during active COVID-19.

This clone has more than one count but fewer than ten. The gene calls are TRBV5-4 and TRBJ2-1, with D possibly being TRBD1 (5 bases). The germline CDR1 and CDR2 sequences are SGHNT and YYREEE (reference sequence). This CDR3 comprises 14 residues. The V end lost 0 bases, the J end lost 7 bases, and 11 bases lay between the germline ends. This chain's CDR3 is CASSLGQLTNEQFF. The CDR3 coding sequence is TGTGCCAGCAGCTTGGGACAGTTGACAAATGAGCAGTTCTTC. Based on the CDR3 plus reference TRBV5-4 and TRBJ2-1, the full variable domain is ETGVTQSPTHLIKTRGQQVTLRCSSQSGHNTVSWYQQALGQGPQFIFQYYREEENGRGNFPPRFSGLQFPNYSSELNVNALELDDSALYLCASSLGQLTNEQFFGPGTRLTVL.

Only one count was recorded for this clone. The V and J genes are TRBV3-1 (or the pseudogene TRBV3-2) and TRBJ2-5; 8 nucleotides match TRBD2. Per the germline V gene, CDR1 is LGHDT and CDR2 is YNNKEL (reference sequence). V was clipped by 0 bases and J by 4 bases; unmatched bases: 22. CDR3 length: 21 residues. The CDR3 nucleotides are TGTGCCAGCAGCCAAGATGGCCCGAGTGAGCGGGGGTTGTTGGAGTCAGAGACCCAGTACTTC. Its protein is CASSQDGPSERGLLESETQYF.

The V call is TRBV18, the J call TRBJ2-7; 11 bases agree with TRBD1. Germline V lookup: CDR1 KGHSH, CDR2 LQKENI. V dropped 5 bases and J dropped 5; count of bases not matched to a gene: 8. The CDR3 is made up of 15 amino acids. The CDR3 loop is CASSGGQGAVDEQYF. The CDR3 DNA reads TGTGCCAGCTCAGGAGGACAGGGGGCCGTGGACGAGCAGTACTTC.

The V gene is TRBV5-4, the J gene TRBJ2-1, with a possible D match to TRBD2 (6 bases). CDR3 length: 16 residues. V shed 0 bases and J shed 4 bases, with 14 bases lying between them. Germline V gene lookup returns CDR1 SGHNT and CDR2 YYREEE (reference sequence). The CDR3 sequence is CASSLEARSGYNEQFF. The CDR3 DNA reads as TGTGCCAGCAGCTTGGAAGCCCGCAGCGGGTACAATGAGCAGTTCTTC.

V gene TRBV7-2 combines with J gene TRBJ2-7, with unresolved D. V lost 4 bases to trimming and J lost 1 base, with 2 bases between them. Germline V gene data show CDR1 as SGHTA and CDR2 as FQGNSA. CDR3 size: 11 residues. CDR3 sequence: CTSSSSYEQYF. DNA for the CDR3: TGTACCAGCAGCTCATCCTACGAGCAGTACTTC. The complete variable domain, with remaining parts taken from reference TRBV7-2 and TRBJ2-7, reads GAGVSQSPSNKVTEKGKDVELRCDPISGHTALYWYRQSLGQGLEFLIYFQGNSAPDKSGLPSDRFSAERTGGSVSTLTIQRTQQEDSAVYLCTSSSSYEQYFGPGTRLTVT.

CDR3 in DNA: TGTGCCAGCAGTGTGGAAGCGGACTCCTACGAGCAGTACTTC. As protein: CASSVEADSYEQYF. This chain links TRBV6-4 with TRBJ2-7, with a tentative D call TRBD2 (5 bases). The germline V gene encodes CDR1 MRHNA and CDR2 SNTAGT. The CDR3 is made up of 14 amino acids. Trimming took off 4 bases at V and 0 bases at J, with 10 bases between the two ends.

V is TRBV19 and J is TRBJ2-3; no clear D gene. Germline V gene lookup returns CDR1 LNHDA and CDR2 SQIVND (reference sequence). Trimming cost V 3 bases and J 0 bases, with 10 bases left between them. The CDR3 extends over 15 amino acids. The CDR3 loop is CASSMAHSSTDTQYF. DNA of the CDR3: TGTGCCAGTAGTATGGCACATTCTAGCACAGATACGCAGTATTTT.

The chain combines TRBV6-5 with TRBJ1-2; a possible D gene is TRBD1 (6 bases). V dropped 7 bases and J dropped 1 base, with 16 bases sitting between them. CDR1 MNHEY and CDR2 SVGAGI come from the germline V gene. The CDR3 is made up of 15 amino acids. The CDR3 nucleotides are TGTGCCAGCATCGAGGACAGCGCGGGTAACTATGGCTACACCTTC. Protein product: CASIEDSAGNYGYTF.

The CDR3 coding sequence is TGTGCCAGTAGCTTGGGGGGGCCCGGGACCTCAGGGAATACGCAGTATTTT. It is translated as CASSLGGPGTSGNTQYF. The rearrangement joins TRBV19 to TRBJ2-3; possible D gene TRBD2, 7 bases. Between the trimmed V and J ends, which lost 6 bases and 7 bases, there was a span of 26 bases. Germline CDR1 is LNHDA and CDR2 is SQIVND (reference sequence). The CDR3 runs 17 residues.

The chain joins TRBV25-1 to TRBJ2-7, with D maybe TRBD2 (5 bases). This CDR3 is built from 15 residues. The V end lost 4 bases, the J end lost 7 bases, and 20 bases lay between the germline ends. The germline gives CDR1 MGHDK, CDR2 SYGVNS. DNA of the CDR3: TGTGCCAGCAGTGTAACCGGGGTTTATGAGGGTGAGCAGTACTTC. This encodes CASSVTGVYEGEQYF.

In this sample, this clone is large (0.1 to 1%). The rearrangement joins TRBV12-5 to TRBJ2-1; TRBD2 might be the D (6 bases). This CDR3 region has 15 residues. Germline values: CDR1 LGHNT, CDR2 FRNRAP. V was pared by 1 base and J by 7 bases, with 14 bases between. This chain's CDR3 is CASGLEGGLGNEQFF. The CDR3 coding sequence is TGTGCTAGTGGTTTGGAGGGAGGTCTAGGAAATGAGCAGTTCTTC.

V and J are TRBV4-2 and TRBJ1-2; no firm D call. Germline CDR1 reads LGHNA; CDR2 reads YNFKEQ. The CDR3 runs 16 residues. The V and J ends lost 1 base and 4 bases respectively, with 16 bases between them. The CDR3 DNA reads as TGTGCCAGCAGCCAAGCCGTGGCAGCGGCGCCCTATGGCTACACCTTC. This gives the protein CASSQAVAAAPYGYTF.

This chain connects TRBV28 to TRBJ2-7; tentatively, D is TRBD1 (6 bases). Per the germline V gene, CDR1 is MDHEN and CDR2 is SYDVKM. V shed 7 bases and J shed 10 bases, with 14 bases lying between them. This CDR3 spans 11 amino acids. The CDR3 DNA follows: TGTGCCAGCACCCTAGGGGGAGACCAGTACTTC. Its protein product is CASTLGGDQYF.

The rearrangement uses TRBV30 and TRBJ2-4, with TRBD1 matching over 7 bases. This CDR3 has 12 residues. Germline CDR1 and CDR2: GTSNPN and SVGIG (reference sequence). CDR3 nucleotide sequence: TGTGCTTTCACAGGGACAGTAAACATTCAGTACTTC. Its protein is CAFTGTVNIQYF.

This clone was detected only once. The V call is TRBV5-4, the J call TRBJ2-3, with 9 bases lining up with TRBD1. CDR3 length equals 15 residues. After removal of 4 bases from V and 2 bases from J, the junction contained 5 bases not matched to a gene. Looked up from germline, CDR1 is SGHNT and CDR2 is YYREEE (reference sequence). This CDR3 is CASSHGQGTTDTQYF. CDR3 nucleotides: TGTGCCAGCAGCCACGGACAGGGGACCACAGATACGCAGTATTTT.

The chain recombines TRBV15 with TRBJ2-1; 7 nucleotides match TRBD2. Germline values: CDR1 LNHNV, CDR2 YYDKDF (reference sequence). CDR3 size: 16 residues. Unmatched junction bases numbered 7, after V lost 1 base and J lost 4 bases. DNA for the CDR3: TGTGCCACCAGCAGAGGGCGGCCTAGCGGATACAATGAGCAGTTCTTC. Its protein is CATSRGRPSGYNEQFF.